The source of this T cell receptor (beta chain) is a study of response to subunit inactivated influenza vaccine. Study findings and constraints: Few new T cells, the authors suggested, are recruited by each seasonal influenza vaccination.

This clonotype showed up just once. Its antigen is still unknown. MiXCR was run by TCRdb on the RT-PCR reads, yielding one entry per CDR3 protein. The sample lists around 530,000 distinct CDR3 sequences; 12% were seen once. Trimming shortened V by 5 bases and J by 4 bases, and 14 bases separated the two germline ends. The CDR3 sequence is 14 residues long. The germline V gene has CDR1 MNHEY and CDR2 SMNVEV (reference sequence). The source is a man aged 45-65 years who received an inactivated influenza vaccine. This rearrangement joins TRBV27 to TRBJ1-2, with a possible D match to TRBD1 (6 bases). This material consisted of PBMCs from blood, taken on the day of vaccination. CDR3 coding DNA: TGTGCCAGCAGTCCCAGGGGAGCAGCCTATGGCTACACCTTC. As protein: CASSPRGAAYGYTF.